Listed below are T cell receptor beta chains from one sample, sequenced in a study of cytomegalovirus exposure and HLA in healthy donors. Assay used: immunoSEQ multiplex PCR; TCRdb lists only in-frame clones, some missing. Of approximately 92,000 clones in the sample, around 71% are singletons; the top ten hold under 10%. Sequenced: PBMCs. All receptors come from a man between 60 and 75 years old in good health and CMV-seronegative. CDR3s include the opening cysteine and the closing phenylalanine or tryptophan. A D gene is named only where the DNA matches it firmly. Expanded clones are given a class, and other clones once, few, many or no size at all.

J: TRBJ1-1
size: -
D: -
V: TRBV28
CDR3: CASWGAMNTEAFF
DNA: TGTGCCAGCTGGGGAGCTATGAACACTGAAGCTTTCTTT

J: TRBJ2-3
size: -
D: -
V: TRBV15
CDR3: CATSRDPRGSADTQYF
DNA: TGTGCCACCAGCAGAGATCCAAGGGGGTCTGCGGATACGCAGTATTTT

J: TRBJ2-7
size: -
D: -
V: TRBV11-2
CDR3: CASSEGFWMNF
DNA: TGTGCCAGCAGCGAGGGTTTTTGGATGAACTTC

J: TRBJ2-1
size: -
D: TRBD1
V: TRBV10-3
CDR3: CAISGGTGVNEQFF
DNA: TGTGCCATCAGTGGCGGGACAGGGGTAAATGAGCAGTTCTTC

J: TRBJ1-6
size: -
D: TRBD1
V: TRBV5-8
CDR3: CASRTTRGRSPLHF
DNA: TGTGCCAGCAGGACTACCAGGGGGCGGTCACCCCTCCACTTT

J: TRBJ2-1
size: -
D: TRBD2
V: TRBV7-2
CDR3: CASKVLASGSYNEQFF
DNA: TGTGCCAGCAAGGTACTAGCGTCGGGGTCCTACAATGAGCAGTTCTTC

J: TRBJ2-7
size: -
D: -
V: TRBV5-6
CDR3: CASSRVQGNEQYF
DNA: TGTGCCAGCAGCCGAGTTCAGGGTAACGAGCAGTACTTC

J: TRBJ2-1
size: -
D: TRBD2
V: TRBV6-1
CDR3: CASSEGGGGGYNEQFF
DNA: TGTGCCAGCAGTGAAGGGGGCGGGGGGGGTTACAATGAGCAGTTCTTC

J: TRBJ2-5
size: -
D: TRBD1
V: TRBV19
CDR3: CASSIGQGDETQYF
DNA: TGTGCCAGTAGTATAGGGCAGGGGGACGAGACCCAGTACTTC

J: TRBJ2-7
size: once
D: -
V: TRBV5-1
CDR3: CASSFPGQGSEQYF
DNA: TGCGCCAGCAGCTTTCCCGGGCAGGGAAGCGAGCAGTACTTC

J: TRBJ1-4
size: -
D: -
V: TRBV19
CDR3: CASASQTNNEKLFF
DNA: TGTGCCAGTGCAAGTCAGACAAATAATGAAAAACTGTTTTTT

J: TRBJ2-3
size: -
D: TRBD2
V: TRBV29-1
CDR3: CSVDVGGGDLRTDTQYF
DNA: TGCAGCGTTGACGTGGGGGGAGGGGACTTACGCACAGATACGCAGTATTTT

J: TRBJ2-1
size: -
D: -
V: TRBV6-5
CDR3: CASSGSGNEQFF
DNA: TGTGCCAGCAGTGGCAGCGGGAATGAGCAGTTCTTC

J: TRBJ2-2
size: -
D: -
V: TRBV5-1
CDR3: CASSLVSVPGELFF
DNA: TGCGCCAGCAGCTTGGTGAGCGTGCCCGGGGAGCTGTTTTTT

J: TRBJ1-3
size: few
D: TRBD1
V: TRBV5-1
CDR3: CASSLGQGGNTIYF
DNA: TGCGCCAGCAGCTTGGGACAGGGAGGAAACACCATATATTTT

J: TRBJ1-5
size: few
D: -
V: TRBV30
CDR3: CAWGQNLGGNQPQHF
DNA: TGTGCCTGGGGACAAAACTTAGGTGGCAATCAGCCCCAGCATTTT

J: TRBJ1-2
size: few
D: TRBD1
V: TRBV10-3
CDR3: CAISRQGPNYGYTF
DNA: TGTGCCATCAGTCGACAGGGACCTAACTATGGCTACACCTTC

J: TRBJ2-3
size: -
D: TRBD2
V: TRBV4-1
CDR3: CASSPLGLAGVGGTDTQYF
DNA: TGCGCCAGCAGCCCTTTGGGACTAGCGGGAGTGGGGGGCACAGATACGCAGTATTTT

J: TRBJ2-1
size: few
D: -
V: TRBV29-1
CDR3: CSVRPGSSYNEQFF
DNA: TGCAGCGTTAGACCAGGGTCCTCCTACAATGAGCAGTTCTTC

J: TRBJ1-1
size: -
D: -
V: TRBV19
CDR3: CASSTLDYPSEAFF
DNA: TGTGCCAGTAGTACTCTAGACTATCCTTCTGAAGCTTTCTTT

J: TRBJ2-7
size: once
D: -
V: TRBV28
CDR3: CASTLRGSYEQYF
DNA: TGTGCCAGCACCTTACGGGGTTCCTACGAGCAGTACTTC

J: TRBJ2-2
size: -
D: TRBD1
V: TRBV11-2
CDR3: CASSFSAGTANTGELFF
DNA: TGTGCCAGCAGCTTCTCCGCCGGGACAGCGAACACCGGGGAGCTGTTTTTT

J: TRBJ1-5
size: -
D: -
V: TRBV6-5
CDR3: CASSPDRYSNQPQHF
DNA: TGTGCCAGCAGCCCCGACAGATATAGCAATCAGCCCCAGCATTTT

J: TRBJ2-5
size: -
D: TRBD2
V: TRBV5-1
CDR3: CASSLAGLAGWETQYF
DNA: TGCGCCAGCAGCTTGGCGGGACTAGCGGGGTGGGAGACCCAGTACTTC

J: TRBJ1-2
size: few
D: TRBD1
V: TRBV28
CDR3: CASTLPGGQLIRNYGYTF
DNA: TGTGCCAGCACCCTCCCCGGGGGACAGCTCATCAGGAACTATGGCTACACCTTC

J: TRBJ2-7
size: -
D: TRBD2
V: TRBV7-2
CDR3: CASRRLAGNSYEQYF
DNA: TGTGCCAGCAGAAGACTAGCGGGGAATTCCTACGAGCAGTACTTC

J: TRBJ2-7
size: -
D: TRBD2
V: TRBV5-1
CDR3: CASKSGGGRGSYEQYF
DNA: TGCGCCAGCAAATCGGGAGGAGGACGAGGGTCCTACGAGCAGTACTTC

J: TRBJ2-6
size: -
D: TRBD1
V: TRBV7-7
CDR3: CASSPGTGTSGANVLTF
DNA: TGTGCCAGCAGCCCCGGGACAGGGACTTCTGGGGCCAACGTCCTGACTTTC

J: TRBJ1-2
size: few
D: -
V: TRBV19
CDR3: CASRTVQANYGYTF
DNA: TGTGCCAGTAGGACAGTCCAAGCTAACTATGGCTACACCTTC

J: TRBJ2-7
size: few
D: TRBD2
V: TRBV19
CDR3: CASRNSGSYEQYF
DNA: TGTGCCAGTAGAAATAGCGGGAGCTACGAGCAGTACTTC

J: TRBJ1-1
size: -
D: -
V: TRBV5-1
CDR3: CASIPDRGSNTEAFF
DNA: TGCGCCAGCATCCCTGACCGCGGGTCGAACACTGAAGCTTTCTTT

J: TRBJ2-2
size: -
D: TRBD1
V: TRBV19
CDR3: CASSISPGGSAGELFF
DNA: TGTGCCAGTAGTATATCACCAGGGGGCTCGGCCGGGGAGCTGTTTTTT

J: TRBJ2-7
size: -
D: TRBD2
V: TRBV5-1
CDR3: CASRNGLAGVSSYEQYF
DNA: TGCGCCAGCAGGAACGGACTAGCGGGGGTTAGCTCCTACGAGCAGTACTTC

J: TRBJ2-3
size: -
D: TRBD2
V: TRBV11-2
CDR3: CASSLVGLAGGTDTQYF
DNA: TGTGCCAGCAGCTTAGTCGGACTAGCGGGGGGCACAGATACGCAGTATTTT

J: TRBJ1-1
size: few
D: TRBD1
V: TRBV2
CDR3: CATRTGIGNTEAFF
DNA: TGTGCCACCAGGACAGGAATCGGGAACACTGAAGCTTTCTTT

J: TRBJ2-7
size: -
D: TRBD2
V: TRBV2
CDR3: CASSDQRESHYEQYF
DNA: TGTGCCAGCAGTGATCAGCGGGAGTCCCATTACGAGCAGTACTTC

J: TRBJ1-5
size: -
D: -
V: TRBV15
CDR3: CATSRDQGGVQPQHF
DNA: TGTGCCACCAGCAGAGATCAGGGAGGGGTTCAGCCCCAGCATTTT

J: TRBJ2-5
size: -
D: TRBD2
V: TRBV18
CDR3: CASSPGRGQETQYF
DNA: TGTGCCAGCTCACCAGGGAGGGGCCAAGAGACCCAGTACTTC

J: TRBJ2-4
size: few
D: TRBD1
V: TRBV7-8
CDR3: CASSPTGARVQYF
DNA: TGTGCCAGCAGCCCGACAGGGGCTAGGGTTCAGTACTTC

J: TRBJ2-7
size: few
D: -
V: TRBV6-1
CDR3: CASSLGAASYEQYF
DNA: TGTGCCAGCAGCCTTGGGGCAGCTTCCTACGAGCAGTACTTC